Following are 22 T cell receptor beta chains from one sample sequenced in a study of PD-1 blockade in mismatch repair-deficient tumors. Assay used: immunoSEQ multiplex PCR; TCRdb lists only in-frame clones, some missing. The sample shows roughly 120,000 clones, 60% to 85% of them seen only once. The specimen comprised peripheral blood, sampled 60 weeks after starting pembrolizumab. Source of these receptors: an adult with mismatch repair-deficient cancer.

CDR3 sequence: CASSHPSGRDDEQFF. The DNA of the CDR3 is TGTGCCAGCAGCCACCCTAGCGGGAGGGACGATGAGCAGTTCTTC. This chain uses TRBV14 with TRBJ2-1; 12 bases map to TRBD2. The CDR3 totals 15 residues. Germline-derived CDR1 and CDR2 are SGHDN and FVKESK. Trimming took 3 bases from V and 8 from J; bases not matched to a gene: 5.

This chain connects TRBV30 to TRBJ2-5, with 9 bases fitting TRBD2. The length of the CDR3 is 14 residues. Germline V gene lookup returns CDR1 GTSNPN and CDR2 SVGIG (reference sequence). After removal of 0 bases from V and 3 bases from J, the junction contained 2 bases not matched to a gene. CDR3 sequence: CAWSVPSGKETQYF. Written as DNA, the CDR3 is TGTGCCTGGAGTGTCCCTAGCGGGAAAGAGACCCAGTACTTC.

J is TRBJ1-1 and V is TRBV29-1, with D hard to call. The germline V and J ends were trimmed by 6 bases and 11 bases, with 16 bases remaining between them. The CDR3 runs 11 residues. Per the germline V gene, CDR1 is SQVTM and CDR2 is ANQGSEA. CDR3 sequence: CSVVWGAGAFF. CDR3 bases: TGCAGCGTCGTATGGGGAGCGGGGGCTTTCTTT.

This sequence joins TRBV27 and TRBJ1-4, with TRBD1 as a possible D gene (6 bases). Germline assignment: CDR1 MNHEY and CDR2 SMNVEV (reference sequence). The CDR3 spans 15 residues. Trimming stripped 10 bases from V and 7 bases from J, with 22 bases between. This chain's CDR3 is CATSRGGHNGEKLFF. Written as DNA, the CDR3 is TGTGCCACTTCAAGAGGGGGGCACAATGGTGAAAAACTGTTTTTT.

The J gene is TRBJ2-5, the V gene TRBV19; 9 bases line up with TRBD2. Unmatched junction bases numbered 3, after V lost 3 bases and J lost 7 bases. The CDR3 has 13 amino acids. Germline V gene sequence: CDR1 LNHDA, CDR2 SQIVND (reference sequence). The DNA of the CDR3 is TGTGCCAGTAGTATTCCGGGACTAGCGACCCAGTACTTC. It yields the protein CASSIPGLATQYF.

The chain's CDR3 is CASSLEEGRTEAFF. The CDR3 DNA sequence: TGCGCCAGCAGCTTGGAGGAAGGGCGAACTGAAGCTTTCTTT. The chain couples TRBV5-1 to TRBJ1-1; D remains unclear. V was pared by 0 bases and J by 5 bases, with 11 bases between. The CDR3 totals 14 residues. Germline V gene sequence: CDR1 SGHRS, CDR2 YFSETQ. The entire variable domain, with the rest obtained from reference TRBV5-1 and TRBJ1-1, is as follows: KAGVTQTPRYLIKTRGQQVTLSCSPISGHRSVSWYQQTPGQGLQFLFEYFSETQRNKGNFPGRFSGRQFSNSRSEMNVSTLELGDSALYLCASSLEEGRTEAFFGQGTRLTVV.

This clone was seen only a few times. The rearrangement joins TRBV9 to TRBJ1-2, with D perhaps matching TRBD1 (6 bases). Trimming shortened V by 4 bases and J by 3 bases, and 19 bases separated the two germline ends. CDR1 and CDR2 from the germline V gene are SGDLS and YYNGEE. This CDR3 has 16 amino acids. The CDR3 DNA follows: TGTGCCAGCAGCCCCCAAGCTGGGGGCTACCACTATGGCTACACCTTC. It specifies CASSPQAGGYHYGYTF.

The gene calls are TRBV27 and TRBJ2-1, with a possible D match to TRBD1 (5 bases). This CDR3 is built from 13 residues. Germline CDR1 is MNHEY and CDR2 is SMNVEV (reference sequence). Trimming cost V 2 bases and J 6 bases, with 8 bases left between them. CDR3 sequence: CASSLKGRNEQFF. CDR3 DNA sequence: TGTGCCAGCAGTTTAAAGGGGCGCAATGAGCAGTTCTTC.

CDR3 protein: CASSLAVAGGDTQYF. CDR3 nucleotide sequence: TGCGCCAGCAGCTTGGCCGTGGCGGGAGGAGATACGCAGTATTTT. This chain connects TRBV5-1 to TRBJ2-3, with 8 bases matching TRBD2. This CDR3 has 15 amino acids. The germline V gene encodes CDR1 SGHRS and CDR2 YFSETQ. The V gene end was trimmed by 0 bases and the J gene end by 5 bases; junction bases not matched to a gene: 5.

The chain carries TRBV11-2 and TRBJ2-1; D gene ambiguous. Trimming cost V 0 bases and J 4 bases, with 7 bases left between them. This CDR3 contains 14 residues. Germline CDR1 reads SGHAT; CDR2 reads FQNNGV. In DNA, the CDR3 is TGTGCCAGCAGCTTAGATCCAATTTACAATGAGCAGTTCTTC. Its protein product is CASSLDPIYNEQFF.

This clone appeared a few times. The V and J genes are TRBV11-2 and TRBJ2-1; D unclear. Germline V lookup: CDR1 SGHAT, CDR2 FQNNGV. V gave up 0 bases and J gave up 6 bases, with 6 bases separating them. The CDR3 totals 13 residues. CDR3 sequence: CASSLDLTNEQFF. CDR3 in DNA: TGTGCCAGCAGCTTAGATCTAACCAATGAGCAGTTCTTC.

CDR3 in DNA: TGTGCCTGGAGTGCCAGCACTGAAGCTTTCTTT. Its translation: CAWSASTEAFF. V usage is TRBV30 and J usage is TRBJ1-1; no clear D. The CDR3 consists of 11 residues. Trimming cost V 1 base and J 4 bases, with 4 bases left between them. The germline V gene has CDR1 GTSNPN and CDR2 SVGIG (reference sequence).

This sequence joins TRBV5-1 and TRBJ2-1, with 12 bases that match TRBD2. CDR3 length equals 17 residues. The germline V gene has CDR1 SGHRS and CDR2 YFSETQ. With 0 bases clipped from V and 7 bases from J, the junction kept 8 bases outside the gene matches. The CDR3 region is CASSLGPSGRGNNEQFF. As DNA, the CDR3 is TGCGCCAGCAGCTTGGGCCCTAGCGGGAGGGGTAATAATGAGCAGTTCTTC.

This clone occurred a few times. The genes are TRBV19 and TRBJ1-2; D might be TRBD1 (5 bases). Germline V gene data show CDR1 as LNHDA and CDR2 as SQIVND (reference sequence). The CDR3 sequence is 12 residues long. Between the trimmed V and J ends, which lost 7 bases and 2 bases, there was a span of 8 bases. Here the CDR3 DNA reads TGTGCCAGTACGGACATAAACTATGGCTACACCTTC. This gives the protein CASTDINYGYTF. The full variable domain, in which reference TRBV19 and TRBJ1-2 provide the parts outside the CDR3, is DGGITQSPKYLFRKEGQNVTLSCEQNLNHDAMYWYRQDPGQGLRLIYYSQIVNDFQKGDIAEGYSVSREKKESFPLTVTSAQKNPTAFYLCASTDINYGYTFGSGTRLTVV.

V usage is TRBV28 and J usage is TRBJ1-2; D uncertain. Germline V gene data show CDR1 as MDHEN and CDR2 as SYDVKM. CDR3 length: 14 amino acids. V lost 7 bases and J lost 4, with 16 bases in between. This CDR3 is CASNLRATGYGYTF. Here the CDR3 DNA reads TGTGCCAGCAATTTGCGGGCGACTGGCTATGGCTACACCTTC.

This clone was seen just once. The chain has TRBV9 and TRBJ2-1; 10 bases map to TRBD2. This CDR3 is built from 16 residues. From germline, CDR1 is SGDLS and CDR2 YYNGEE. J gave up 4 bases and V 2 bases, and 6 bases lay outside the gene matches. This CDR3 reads CASSVTGTSAYNEQFF. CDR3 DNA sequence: TGTGCCAGCAGCGTCACCGGGACTAGCGCATACAATGAGCAGTTCTTC.

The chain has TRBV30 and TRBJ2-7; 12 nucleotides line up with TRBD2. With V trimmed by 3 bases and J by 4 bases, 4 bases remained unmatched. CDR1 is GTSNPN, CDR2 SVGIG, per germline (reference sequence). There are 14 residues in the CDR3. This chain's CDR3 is CAWSLTSGRYEQYF. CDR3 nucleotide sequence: TGTGCCTGGAGCCTCACTAGCGGGAGGTACGAGCAGTACTTC.

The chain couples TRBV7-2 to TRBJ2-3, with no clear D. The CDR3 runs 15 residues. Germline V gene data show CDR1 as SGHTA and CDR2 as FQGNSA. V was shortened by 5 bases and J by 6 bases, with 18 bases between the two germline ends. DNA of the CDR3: TGTGCCAGCAGCCAATTCATAGGGATTGGGGATACGCAGTATTTT. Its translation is CASSQFIGIGDTQYF.

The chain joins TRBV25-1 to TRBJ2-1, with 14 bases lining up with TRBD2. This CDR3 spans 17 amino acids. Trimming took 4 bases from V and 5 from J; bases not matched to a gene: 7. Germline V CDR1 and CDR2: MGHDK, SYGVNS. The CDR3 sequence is CASSARLAGGPNNEQFF. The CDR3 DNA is TGTGCCAGCAGTGCGCGACTAGCGGGAGGGCCCAACAATGAGCAGTTCTTC.

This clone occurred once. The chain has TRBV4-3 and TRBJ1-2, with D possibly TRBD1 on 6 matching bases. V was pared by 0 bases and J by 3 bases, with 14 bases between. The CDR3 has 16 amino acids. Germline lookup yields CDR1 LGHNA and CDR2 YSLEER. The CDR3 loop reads CASSQEEGGLDYGYTF. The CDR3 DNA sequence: TGCGCCAGCAGCCAAGAGGAAGGGGGACTGGACTATGGCTACACCTTC.

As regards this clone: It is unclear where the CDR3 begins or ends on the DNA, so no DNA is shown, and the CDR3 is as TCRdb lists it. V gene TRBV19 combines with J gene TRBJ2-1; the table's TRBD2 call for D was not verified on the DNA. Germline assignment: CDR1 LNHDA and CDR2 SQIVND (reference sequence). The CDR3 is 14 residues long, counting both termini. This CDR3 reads CASTSGDRHNEQFF.

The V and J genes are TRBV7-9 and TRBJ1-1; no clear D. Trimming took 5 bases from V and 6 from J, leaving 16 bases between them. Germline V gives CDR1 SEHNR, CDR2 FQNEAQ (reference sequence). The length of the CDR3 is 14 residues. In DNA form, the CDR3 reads TGTGCCAGCAGCACCGCTTTCCGGGAGGCTGAAGCTTTCTTT. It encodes CASSTAFREAEAFF.